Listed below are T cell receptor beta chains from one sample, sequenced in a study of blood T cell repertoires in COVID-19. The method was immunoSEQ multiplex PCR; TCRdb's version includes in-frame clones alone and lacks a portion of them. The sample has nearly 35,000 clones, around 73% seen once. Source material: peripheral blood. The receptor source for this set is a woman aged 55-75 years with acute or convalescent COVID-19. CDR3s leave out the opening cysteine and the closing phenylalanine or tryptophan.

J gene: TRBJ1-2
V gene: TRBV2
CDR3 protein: ASTLTGERVRPGYT

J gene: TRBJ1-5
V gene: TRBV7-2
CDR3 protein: ASSDRTGSQPQH

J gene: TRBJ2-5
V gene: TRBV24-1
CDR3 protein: ATSASGQGQETQY

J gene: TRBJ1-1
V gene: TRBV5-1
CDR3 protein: ASSLSNRAMNTEAF

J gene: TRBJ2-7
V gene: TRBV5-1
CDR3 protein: ASSLEAGGGYEQY

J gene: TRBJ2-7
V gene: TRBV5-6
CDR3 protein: ASSLISGTSDGQY

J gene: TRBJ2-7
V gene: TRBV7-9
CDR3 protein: ASSFGAPTTYEQY

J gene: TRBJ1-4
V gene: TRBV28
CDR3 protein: ASSLFPQGGEPEKLF

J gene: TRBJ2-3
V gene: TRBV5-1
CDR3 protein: ARSWAGGLSDTQY

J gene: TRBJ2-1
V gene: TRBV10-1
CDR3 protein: ASSTGADSYNEQF

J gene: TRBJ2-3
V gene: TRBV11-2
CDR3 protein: ASSTSGGPRDTQY

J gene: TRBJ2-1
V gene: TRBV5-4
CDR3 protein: ASSLIERNEQF

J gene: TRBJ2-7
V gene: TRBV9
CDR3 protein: ASSPEDASYEQY

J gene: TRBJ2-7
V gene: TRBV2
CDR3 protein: ASSFDSTPEQY

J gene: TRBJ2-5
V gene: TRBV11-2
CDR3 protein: ASSPGGQETQY

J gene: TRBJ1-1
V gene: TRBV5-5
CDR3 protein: ASSLFVRAEAF

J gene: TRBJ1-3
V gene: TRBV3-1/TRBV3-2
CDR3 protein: ASSHRGSGNTIY

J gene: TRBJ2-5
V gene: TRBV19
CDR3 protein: ASSPGTSGVTTQY

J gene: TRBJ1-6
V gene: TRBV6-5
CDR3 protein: ASSFDRISYNSPLH

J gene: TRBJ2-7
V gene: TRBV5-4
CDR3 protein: ASSLSGAYEQY

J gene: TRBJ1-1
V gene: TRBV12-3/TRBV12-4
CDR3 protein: ASIGQNTEAF

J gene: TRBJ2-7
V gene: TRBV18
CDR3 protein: ASSWGQGPAYEQY

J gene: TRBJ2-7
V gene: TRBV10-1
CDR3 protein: ASSALTDSYEQY

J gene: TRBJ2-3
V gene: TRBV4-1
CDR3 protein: ASSRTSGGTDTQY